The sequence of this T cell receptor beta chain was determined in a study of patients and donors after allogeneic stem cell transplantation. The CDR3 totals 15 residues. V lost 7 bases and J 9 bases, leaving 25 bases between the germline ends. In TCRdb, the RT-PCR reads were re-called with MiXCR into one record per CDR3 protein. There are 200,000 to 250,000 distinct CDR3 sequences in the sample; around two fifths occur only once, and more than 9% lies in the top ten. The chain combines TRBV12-3 or TRBV12-4 with TRBJ2-7; maybe TRBD2 (5 bases). What was sequenced was blood, either unsorted or a sorted T cell fraction (not recorded which). The sequence was obtained from a human donor who was either an allogeneic HSCT recipient or a stem cell or donor lymphocyte infusion donor (not recorded which). It is not recorded whose cells these are; they may come from a transplant donor. This CDR3 is CASILGSGQTKGQYF. The CDR3 DNA sequence: TGTGCCAGCATTCTCGGATCCGGCCAGACTAAGGGGCAGTACTTC.